Below, 11 T cell receptor beta chains from the same sample are listed, as sequenced in a study of cytomegalovirus exposure and HLA in healthy donors. The study ran its PCR with 60 Vbeta and 13 Jbeta primers. Clones were sequenced by immunoSEQ multiplex PCR, and TCRdb holds only the in-frame ones, with some missing. The data hold 130,000 to 150,000 clones, with around 78% observed a single time. The material sequenced was PBMCs. Source of these receptors: a woman under 30 in good health and CMV-seropositive.

The rearrangement joins TRBV11-2 to TRBJ1-1; 7 bases map to TRBD1. Unmatched junction bases numbered 11, after V lost 5 bases and J lost 2 bases. Germline CDR1 reads SGHAT; CDR2 reads FQNNGV. This CDR3 region has 16 residues. The CDR3 coding sequence is TGTGCCAGCAGCCCGAGACAGGGTAAGATTAACACTGAAGCTTTCTTT. Residues: CASSPRQGKINTEAFF.

V is TRBV30 and J is TRBJ1-6; D gene uncertain. There are 12 residues in the CDR3. The ends were cut back, 2 bases at V and 7 bases at J, with 6 bases in the middle. Germline-derived CDR1 and CDR2 are GTSNPN and SVGIG (reference sequence). CDR3 region: CAWSTVNSPLHF. CDR3 DNA: TGTGCCTGGAGTACGGTAAATTCACCCCTCCACTTT.

The chain combines TRBV9 with TRBJ1-3, with D possibly TRBD1 on 6 matching bases. With 2 bases removed from V and 10 bases from J, the gap between germline ends came to 19 bases. Germline V CDR1 and CDR2: SGDLS, YYNGEE. The CDR3 length is 15 residues. The CDR3 region has the DNA TGTGCCAGCAGCGTCCAGGGACACGCGGATCGGACCATATATTTT. Protein: CASSVQGHADRTIYF.

The chain employs TRBV18 and TRBJ1-6, with unresolved D. V was pared by 2 bases and J by 0 bases, with 5 bases between. There are 15 residues in the CDR3. CDR1 is KGHSH and CDR2 is LQKENI in the germline V gene. This CDR3 is CASSPGSSYNSPLHF. The CDR3 region has the DNA TGTGCCAGCTCACCAGGGAGCTCCTATAATTCACCCCTCCACTTT.

The chain employs TRBV7-9 and TRBJ1-3, with unresolved D. The CDR3 is made up of 14 amino acids. Trimming stripped 1 base from V and 4 bases from J, with 8 bases between. Germline assignment: CDR1 SEHNR and CDR2 FQNEAQ (reference sequence). CDR3 region: CASSLGGGGNTIYF. The CDR3 DNA follows: TGTGCCAGCAGCTTAGGGGGAGGCGGAAACACCATATATTTT.

In this sample, this clone turned up once. The V and J genes are TRBV6-5 and TRBJ1-1; 7 bases agree with TRBD1. V lost 4 bases and J lost 5; bases outside the gene matches: 10. The CDR3 consists of 15 residues. Looked up from germline, CDR1 is MNHEY and CDR2 is SVGAGI. CDR3: CASSSTGMARTEAFF. The CDR3 DNA is TGTGCCAGCAGTTCGACAGGGATGGCTCGTACTGAAGCTTTCTTT.

The chain combines TRBV14 with TRBJ2-7; 9 positions agree with TRBD1. Germline-derived CDR1 and CDR2 are SGHDN and FVKESK. V trimming: 1 base; J trimming: 11 bases; junction bases outside the gene matches: 21. The CDR3 loop spans 18 amino acids. CDR3 coding DNA: TGTGCCAGCAGCCAAGTTCGGGACAGGGTGACGGCCCTCCCGGACGAGTACTTC. It is translated as CASSQVRDRVTALPDEYF.

CDR3 in DNA: TGCGCCAGCAGCTCCGGGAGCGGGGGGCGTCAAGAGACCCAGTACTTC. This gives the protein CASSSGSGGRQETQYF. The chain combines TRBV5-1 with TRBJ2-5, with 9 bases matching TRBD2. This CDR3 region has 16 residues. Germline values: CDR1 SGHRS, CDR2 YFSETQ. After removal of 3 bases from V and 2 bases from J, the junction contained 8 bases not matched to a gene.

In its sample, this clone was seen once. V gene TRBV5-4 combines with J gene TRBJ2-7; 9 bases match TRBD1. The J segment lost 6 bases and the V segment lost 3 bases, leaving 1 base of the junction unmatched. This CDR3 is 12 amino acids long. Germline CDR1 and CDR2: SGHNT and YYREEE (reference sequence). Here the CDR3 DNA reads TGTGCCAGCAGCTGGGACAGGGCCGAGCAGTACTTC. It codes for CASSWDRAEQYF.

The J gene is TRBJ1-3, the V gene TRBV28; D is undetermined. V lost 2 bases to trimming and J lost 0 bases, with 11 bases between them. The CDR3 is made up of 16 amino acids. Germline CDR1 and CDR2: MDHEN and SYDVKM. The CDR3: CASSLGSPYSGNTIYF. CDR3 bases: TGTGCCAGCAGTTTAGGCAGTCCATACTCTGGAAACACCATATATTTT.

This clone was seen more than once but under ten times. The chain uses TRBV6-5 and TRBJ2-2, with a weak D call TRBD2 (5 bases). V was clipped by 3 bases and J by 12 bases, with 8 bases between them. Germline CDR1 MNHEY, CDR2 SVGAGI. This CDR3 comprises 11 residues. The CDR3 nucleotides are TGTGCCAGCAGTTATAGGGAGAAGCTGTTTTTT. Protein sequence: CASSYREKLFF.